The T cell receptor (beta chain) described here comes from a study of shared clonotypes between healthy human individuals. The authors ran unsorted PBMC replicate PCRs on 250 to 300 ng DNA, 25,000 to 35,000 T cell genomes. TCRdb's table, derived via immunoSEQ multiplex PCR, lists solely in-frame clones and lacks some. The table records 450,000 to 600,000 clones, 70% to 80% of them present only once. The CDR3 totals 14 residues. Germline CDR1 reads SGHTA; CDR2 reads FQGNSA. The V end lost 5 bases, the J end lost 4 bases, and 12 bases lay between the germline ends. Free of recent acute infections or vaccinations, the donors were healthy HIV-negative adults. Each sample came from a Caucasian adult donor living in Nashville, Tennessee.

The chain combines TRBV7-2 with TRBJ1-3; D is unclear. The sequencing sample was made of PBMCs. The sequence was collected from a woman aged 40 to 50 in good health. Some clones in this sample may be carry-over from other donors' samples. The CDR3 region has the DNA TGTGCCAGCAGCCCGGCGGTGGGGGGAAACACCATATATTTT. It encodes CASSPAVGGNTIYF.